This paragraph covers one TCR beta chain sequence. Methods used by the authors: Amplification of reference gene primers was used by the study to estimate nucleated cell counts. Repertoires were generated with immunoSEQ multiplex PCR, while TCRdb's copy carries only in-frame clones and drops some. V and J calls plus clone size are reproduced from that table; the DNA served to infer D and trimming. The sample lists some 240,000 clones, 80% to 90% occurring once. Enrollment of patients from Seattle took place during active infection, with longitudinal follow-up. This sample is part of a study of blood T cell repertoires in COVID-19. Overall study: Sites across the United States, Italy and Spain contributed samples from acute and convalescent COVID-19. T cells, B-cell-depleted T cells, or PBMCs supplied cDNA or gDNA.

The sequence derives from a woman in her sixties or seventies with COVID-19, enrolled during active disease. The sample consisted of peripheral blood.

CDR3 nucleotides: TGTGCCAGCAGCTTATCAGGGGGCAATGAGCAGTTCTTC. It specifies CASSLSGGNEQFF. The chain recombines TRBV7-9 with TRBJ2-1, with 7 bases aligning to TRBD1. The CDR3 runs to 13 residues. Trimming removed 2 bases from V and 6 bases from J; junction bases left unmatched: 1. CDR1 is SEHNR and CDR2 is FQNEAQ in the germline V gene (reference sequence).